Listed here are 13 T cell receptor beta chains from one sample, sequenced in a study of shared clonotypes between healthy human individuals. TCRdb's copy holds only in-frame clones and misses some; the assay was immunoSEQ multiplex PCR. The sample records around 2.5 million clones, over 85% being singletons. Sequencing input: naive CD4+ T cells from PBMCs. Stated subset: CD45RA+ positively selected. The receptors originated from a man between 18 and 35 years old in good health. Some clones in this sample may be carry-over from other donors' samples.

This clone was seen a single time. The chain couples TRBV18 to TRBJ2-7, with 7 bases aligning to TRBD1. The CDR3 covers 16 residues. Germline-derived CDR1 and CDR2 are KGHSH and LQKENI. V trimming: 1 base; J trimming: 4 bases; junction bases outside the gene matches: 10. CDR3 protein: CASSPLRQGLGYEQYF. The CDR3 nucleotides are TGTGCCAGCTCACCACTCCGACAGGGCCTTGGGTACGAGCAGTACTTC.

This clone was counted once. The V and J genes are TRBV14 and TRBJ2-2; possible D gene TRBD2, 5 bases. The CDR3 runs 14 residues. Germline V lookup: CDR1 SGHDN, CDR2 FVKESK. Trimming took 4 bases from V and 3 from J, leaving 9 bases between them. This CDR3 is CASSLLRDTGELFF. CDR3 in DNA: TGTGCCAGCAGCCTTCTGAGGGACACCGGGGAGCTGTTTTTT.

The chain couples TRBV5-1 to TRBJ2-1; the D is unclear. This CDR3 is 15 amino acids long. Trimming pared 7 bases from V and 0 bases from J, leaving 14 bases between. Germline CDR1 is SGHRS and CDR2 is YFSETQ. Written as DNA, the CDR3 is TGCGCCAGCGCATCCACGGTGAGCTCCTACAATGAGCAGTTCTTC. Its protein is CASASTVSSYNEQFF.

The gene calls are TRBV15 and TRBJ1-2, with 8 bases matching TRBD1. V gave up 0 bases and J gave up 8 bases; unmatched junction bases: 8. The CDR3 consists of 15 residues. Germline CDR1 LNHNV, CDR2 YYDKDF (reference sequence). The CDR3 nucleotides read TGTGCCACCAGCAGAGAGCTACAGGGGGAAGGAGGCTACACCTTC. This codes for CATSRELQGEGGYTF.

The gene calls are TRBV19 and TRBJ2-2; unclear D gene. The CDR3 contains 14 residues. Trimming shortened V by 9 bases and J by 4 bases, and 15 bases separated the two germline ends. In germline, CDR1 is LNHDA, CDR2 SQIVND (reference sequence). CDR3 coding DNA: TGTGCCAGCCACCTGACGGCTGGCACCGGGGAGCTGTTTTTT. Translation gives CASHLTAGTGELFF.

The chain joins TRBV5-1 to TRBJ2-2; TRBD1 agrees at 7 bases. Germline CDR1 SGHRS, CDR2 YFSETQ. With 3 bases clipped from V and 5 bases from J, the junction kept 13 bases outside the gene matches. The CDR3 has 17 residues. The CDR3 region is CASSSDRQGRETGELFF. CDR3 DNA: TGCGCCAGCAGCTCGGACAGACAGGGTAGGGAAACCGGGGAGCTGTTTTTT.

A few counts support this clone. The same CDR3 is also encoded by other DNA sequences in this sample. The chain carries TRBV7-9 and TRBJ1-1; possible D gene TRBD1, 5 bases. The CDR3 totals 14 residues. V shed 2 bases and J shed 0 bases, with 7 bases lying between them. Per germline, CDR1 SEHNR and CDR2 FQNEAQ (reference sequence). The CDR3 DNA reads as TGTGCCAGCAGCTTACAGGGATTGAACACTGAAGCTTTCTTT. This translates into CASSLQGLNTEAFF.

The V call is TRBV5-1, the J call TRBJ1-4; TRBD1 is a possible D gene (5 bases). Per germline, CDR1 SGHRS and CDR2 YFSETQ. Trimming removed 7 bases at V and 4 bases at J, with 17 bases between. This CDR3 has 15 amino acids. CDR3 residues: CASGRDRSHNEKLFF. As DNA, the CDR3 is TGCGCCAGCGGCCGGGACCGAAGTCATAATGAAAAACTGTTTTTT.

The chain carries TRBV27 and TRBJ1-5; 8 bases map to TRBD1. Germline CDR1 and CDR2: MNHEY and SMNVEV (reference sequence). The CDR3 loop spans 15 amino acids. V gave up 6 bases and J gave up 0 bases; unmatched junction bases: 4. In nucleotides, the CDR3 is TGTGCCAGCAGCGTGGGACAGGTTAGCAATCAGCCCCAGCATTTT. It is translated as CASSVGQVSNQPQHF.

The V call is TRBV2, the J call TRBJ2-3; 11 bases are a match to TRBD2. Per the germline V gene, CDR1 is SNHLY and CDR2 is FYNNEI. V shed 7 bases and J 1 base; nucleotides not matched to a gene: 4. The CDR3 is 15 residues long. CDR3 nucleotide sequence: TGTGCCAGCACCAAGGGACTAGCGGGCACAGATACGCAGTATTTT. It is translated as CASTKGLAGTDTQYF.

The chain uses TRBV5-4 and TRBJ2-7, with TRBD1 identical over 7 bases. The CDR3 extends over 16 amino acids. Germline V gene sequence: CDR1 SGHNT, CDR2 YYREEE (reference sequence). The junction had 10 bases not matched to a gene; V was cut back by 3 bases and J by 1 base. The CDR3 here is CASSSSSGGSSYEQYF. CDR3 coding DNA: TGTGCCAGCAGCTCATCCTCAGGGGGTAGTTCCTACGAGCAGTACTTC.

This chain uses TRBV12-2 with TRBJ1-3; the listed D gene, TRBD1, was not tested against the DNA. TRBV12-2 is flagged as a pseudogene. The CDR3 is 16 residues long. The CDR3, as DNA: TGTGCAAGTCGCTTGCCGGGACAGACGGACCGAAACACCATATATTTT. Translating gives CASRLPGQTDRNTIYF.

The V gene is TRBV5-1, the J gene TRBJ1-1; D not certain. Germline lookup yields CDR1 SGHRS and CDR2 YFSETQ. The CDR3 has 13 residues. Trimming pared 4 bases from V and 3 bases from J, leaving 10 bases between. Written as DNA, the CDR3 is TGCGCCAGCAGCCGCCAATTGGACACTGAAGCTTTCTTT. Its protein product is CASSRQLDTEAFF.